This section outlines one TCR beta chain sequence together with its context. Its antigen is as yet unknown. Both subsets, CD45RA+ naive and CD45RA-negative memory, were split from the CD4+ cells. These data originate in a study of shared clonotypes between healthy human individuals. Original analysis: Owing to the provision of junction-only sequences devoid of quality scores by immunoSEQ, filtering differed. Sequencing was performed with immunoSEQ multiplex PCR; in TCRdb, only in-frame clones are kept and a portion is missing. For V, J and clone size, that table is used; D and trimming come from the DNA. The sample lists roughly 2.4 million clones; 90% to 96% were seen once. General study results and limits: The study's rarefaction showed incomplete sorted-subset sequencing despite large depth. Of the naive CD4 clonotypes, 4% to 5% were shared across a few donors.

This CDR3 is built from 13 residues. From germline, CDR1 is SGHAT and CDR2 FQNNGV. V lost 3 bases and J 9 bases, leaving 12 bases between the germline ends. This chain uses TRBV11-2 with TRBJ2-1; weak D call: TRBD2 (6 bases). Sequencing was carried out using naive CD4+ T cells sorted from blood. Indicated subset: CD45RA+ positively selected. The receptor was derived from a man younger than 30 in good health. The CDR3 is CASSLGLLGEQFF. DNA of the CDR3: TGTGCCAGCAGCTTGGGACTTCTTGGTGAGCAGTTCTTC.